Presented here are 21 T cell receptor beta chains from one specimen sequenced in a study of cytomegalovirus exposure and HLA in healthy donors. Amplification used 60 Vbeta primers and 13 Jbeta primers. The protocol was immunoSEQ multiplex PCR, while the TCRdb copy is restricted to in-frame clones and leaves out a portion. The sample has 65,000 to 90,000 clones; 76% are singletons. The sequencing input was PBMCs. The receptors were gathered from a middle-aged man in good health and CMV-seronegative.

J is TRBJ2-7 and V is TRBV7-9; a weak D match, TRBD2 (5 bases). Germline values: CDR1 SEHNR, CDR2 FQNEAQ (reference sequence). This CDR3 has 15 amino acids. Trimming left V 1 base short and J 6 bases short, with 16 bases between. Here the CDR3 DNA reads TGTGCCAGCAGCTTAGAGGTACCGCTTGGGAGCGAGCAGTACTTC. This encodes CASSLEVPLGSEQYF.

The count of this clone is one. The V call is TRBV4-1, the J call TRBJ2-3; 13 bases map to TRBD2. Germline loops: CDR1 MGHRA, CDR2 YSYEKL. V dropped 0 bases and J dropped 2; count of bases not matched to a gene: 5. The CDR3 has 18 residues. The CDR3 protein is CASSQDSGLAGITDTQYF. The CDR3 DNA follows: TGCGCCAGCAGCCAAGATTCGGGACTAGCGGGGATCACAGATACGCAGTATTTT.

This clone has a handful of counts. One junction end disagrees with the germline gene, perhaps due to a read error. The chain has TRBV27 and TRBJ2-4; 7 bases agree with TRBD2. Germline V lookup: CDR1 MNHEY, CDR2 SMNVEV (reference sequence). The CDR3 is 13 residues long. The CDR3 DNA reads TGTGCCAGCAGTTTATCGGGTGCGGGGGATTTACACTTC. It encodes CASSLSGAGDLHF.

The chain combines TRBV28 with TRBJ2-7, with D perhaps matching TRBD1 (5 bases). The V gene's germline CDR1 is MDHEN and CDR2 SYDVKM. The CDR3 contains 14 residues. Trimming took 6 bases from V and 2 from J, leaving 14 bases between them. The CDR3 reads CASSPGHTTYEQYF. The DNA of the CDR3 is TGTGCCAGCAGCCCAGGGCATACAACCTACGAGCAGTACTTC.

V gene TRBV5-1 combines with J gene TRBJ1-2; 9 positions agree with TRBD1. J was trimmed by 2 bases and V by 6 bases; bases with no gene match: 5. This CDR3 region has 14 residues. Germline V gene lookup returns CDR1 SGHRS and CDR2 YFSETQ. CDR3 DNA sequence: TGCGCCAGCATGAATACAGGGGGCAACTATGGCTACACCTTC. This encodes CASMNTGGNYGYTF. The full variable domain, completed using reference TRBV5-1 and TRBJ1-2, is KAGVTQTPRYLIKTRGQQVTLSCSPISGHRSVSWYQQTPGQGLQFLFEYFSETQRNKGNFPGRFSGRQFSNSRSEMNVSTLELGDSALYLCASMNTGGNYGYTFGSGTRLTVV.

DNA of the CDR3: TGTGCCAGCAGCTTAGATAGCCGGAGGCCCTCCTACGAGCAGTACTTC. Amino acid sequence: CASSLDSRRPSYEQYF. The chain carries TRBV7-9 and TRBJ2-7, with a tentative D call TRBD2 (5 bases). The V end lost 1 base, the J end lost 0 bases, and 13 bases lay between the germline ends. The CDR3 length is 16 residues. CDR1 and CDR2 (germline): SEHNR, FQNEAQ (reference sequence).

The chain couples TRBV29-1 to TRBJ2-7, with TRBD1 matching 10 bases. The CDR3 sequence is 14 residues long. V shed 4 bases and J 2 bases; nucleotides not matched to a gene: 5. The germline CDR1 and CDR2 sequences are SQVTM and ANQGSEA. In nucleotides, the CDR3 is TGCAGCGTTGCGACGGGACAGGGGACCTACGAGCAGTACTTC. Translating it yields CSVATGQGTYEQYF.

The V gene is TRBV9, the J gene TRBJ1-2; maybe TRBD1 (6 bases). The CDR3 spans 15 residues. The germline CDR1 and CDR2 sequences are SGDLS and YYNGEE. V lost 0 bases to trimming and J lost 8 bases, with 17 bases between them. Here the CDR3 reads CASSVAPDSPGGYTF. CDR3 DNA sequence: TGTGCCAGCAGCGTAGCCCCGGACAGCCCGGGGGGCTACACCTTC.

The chain's CDR3 is CASSLVRDTGELFF. The CDR3, as DNA: TGTGCCAGCAGCTTAGTGAGGGACACCGGGGAGCTGTTTTTT. The V and J genes are TRBV7-9 and TRBJ2-2, with D possibly matching TRBD2 (5 bases). V gave up 1 base and J gave up 3 bases, with 6 bases separating them. Per germline, CDR1 SEHNR and CDR2 FQNEAQ (reference sequence). The CDR3 has 14 amino acids. Together with reference TRBV7-9 and TRBJ2-2, the CDR3 gives the full variable domain: DTGVSQNPRHKITKRGQNVTFRCDPISEHNRLYWYRQTLGQGPEFLTYFQNEAQLEKSRLLSDRFSAERPKGSFSTLEIQRTEQGDSAMYLCASSLVRDTGELFFGEGSRLTVL.

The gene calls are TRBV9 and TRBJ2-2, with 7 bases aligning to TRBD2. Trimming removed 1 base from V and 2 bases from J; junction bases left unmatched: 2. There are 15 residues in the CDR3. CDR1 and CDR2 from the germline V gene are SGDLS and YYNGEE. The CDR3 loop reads CASSVPGGNTGELFF. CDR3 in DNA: TGTGCCAGCAGCGTACCGGGGGGTAACACCGGGGAGCTGTTTTTT.

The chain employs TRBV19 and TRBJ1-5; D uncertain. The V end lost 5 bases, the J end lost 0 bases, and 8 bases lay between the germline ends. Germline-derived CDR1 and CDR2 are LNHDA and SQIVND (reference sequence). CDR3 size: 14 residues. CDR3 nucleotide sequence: TGTGCCAGTAGTCCTACCAATAGCAATCAGCCCCAGCATTTT. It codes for CASSPTNSNQPQHF.

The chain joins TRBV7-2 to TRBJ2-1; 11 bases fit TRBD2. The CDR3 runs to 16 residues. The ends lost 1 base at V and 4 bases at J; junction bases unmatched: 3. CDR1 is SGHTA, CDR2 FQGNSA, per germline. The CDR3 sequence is CASSLGGLAAYNEQFF. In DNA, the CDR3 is TGTGCCAGCAGCTTAGGGGGACTAGCGGCATACAATGAGCAGTTCTTC.

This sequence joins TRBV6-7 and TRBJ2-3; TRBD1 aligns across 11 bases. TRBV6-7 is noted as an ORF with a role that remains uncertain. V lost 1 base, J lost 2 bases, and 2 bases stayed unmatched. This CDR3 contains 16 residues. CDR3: CASSYWDRGYTDTQYF. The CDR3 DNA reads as TGTGCCAGCAGTTACTGGGACAGGGGGTACACAGATACGCAGTATTTT.

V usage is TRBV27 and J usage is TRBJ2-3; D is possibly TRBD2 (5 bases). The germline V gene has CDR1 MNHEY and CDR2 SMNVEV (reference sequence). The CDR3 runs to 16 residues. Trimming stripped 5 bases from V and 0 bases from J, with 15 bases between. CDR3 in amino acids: CASSPLAGGSTDTQYF. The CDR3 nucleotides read TGTGCCAGCAGTCCCCTGGCGGGTGGAAGCACAGATACGCAGTATTTT.

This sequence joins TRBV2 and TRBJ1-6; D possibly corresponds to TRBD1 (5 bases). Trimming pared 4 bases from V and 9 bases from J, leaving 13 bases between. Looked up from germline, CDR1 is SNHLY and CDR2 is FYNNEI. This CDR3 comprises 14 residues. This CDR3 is CASSVVRVASPLHF. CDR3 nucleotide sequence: TGTGCCAGCAGTGTTGTCAGGGTAGCTTCACCCCTCCACTTT.

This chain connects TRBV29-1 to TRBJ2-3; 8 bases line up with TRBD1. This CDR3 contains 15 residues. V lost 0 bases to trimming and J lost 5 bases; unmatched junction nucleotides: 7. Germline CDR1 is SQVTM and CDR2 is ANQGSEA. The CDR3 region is CSVEDTGGFIDTQYF. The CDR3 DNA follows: TGCAGCGTTGAAGATACAGGGGGGTTCATAGATACGCAGTATTTT.

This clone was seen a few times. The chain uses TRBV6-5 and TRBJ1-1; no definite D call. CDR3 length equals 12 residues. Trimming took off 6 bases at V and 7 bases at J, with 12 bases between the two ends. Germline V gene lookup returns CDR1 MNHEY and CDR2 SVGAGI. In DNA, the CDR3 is TGTGCCAGCAGCCCAGGAACAGATGAAGCTTTCTTT. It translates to CASSPGTDEAFF.

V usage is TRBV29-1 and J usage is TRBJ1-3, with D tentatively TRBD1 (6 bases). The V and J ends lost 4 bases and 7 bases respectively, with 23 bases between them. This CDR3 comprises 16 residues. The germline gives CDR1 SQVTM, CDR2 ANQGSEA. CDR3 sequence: CSVAGTRGAVGNTIYF. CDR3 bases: TGCAGCGTTGCGGGGACTAGGGGGGCAGTCGGGAACACCATATATTTT.

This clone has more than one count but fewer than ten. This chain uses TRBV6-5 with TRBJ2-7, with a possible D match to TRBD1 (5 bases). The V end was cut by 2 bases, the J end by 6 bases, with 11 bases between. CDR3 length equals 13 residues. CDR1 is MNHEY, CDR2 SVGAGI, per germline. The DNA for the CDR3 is TGTGCCAGCAGTTACAAACAGGATGGCGAGCAGTACTTC. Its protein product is CASSYKQDGEQYF.

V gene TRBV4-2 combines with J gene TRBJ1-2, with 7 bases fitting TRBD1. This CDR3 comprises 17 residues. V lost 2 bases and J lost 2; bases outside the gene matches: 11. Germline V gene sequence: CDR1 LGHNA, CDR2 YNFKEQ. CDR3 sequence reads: CASSQTPGQDINYGYTF. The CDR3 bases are TGTGCCAGCAGCCAAACCCCAGGACAGGACATAAACTATGGCTACACCTTC.

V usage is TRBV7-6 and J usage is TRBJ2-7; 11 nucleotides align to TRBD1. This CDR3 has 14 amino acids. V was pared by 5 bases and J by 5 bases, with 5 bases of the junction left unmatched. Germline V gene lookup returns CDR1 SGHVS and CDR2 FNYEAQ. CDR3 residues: CASSPPDRGHEQYF. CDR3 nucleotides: TGTGCCAGCAGCCCCCCGGACAGGGGGCACGAGCAGTACTTC.